These T cell receptor beta chains were read from a single sample in a study of T-cell reconstitution after alpha-beta-depleted transplantation in children. TCRdb reprocessed the PCR reads via MiXCR and lists one record per CDR3 protein. The sample holds about 310,000 distinct CDR3 sequences, approximately 20% seen once. The sample here was PBMCs, mostly from graft donor cells, taken 180 days after TCRalphabeta/CD19-depleted stem cell transplant. The receptor set was obtained from a male patient younger than 18 who had a stem cell transplant for acute lymphoblastic leukemia, so the T cells may come from the graft donor. Both conserved end residues are part of each CDR3. Fields, in order: D gene, clone size, J gene, V gene, CDR3 DNA, CDR3 protein. A D gene is named only where the DNA matches it firmly. Clone size is not always given. Where it is, it says once, few, many or a class for expanded clones.

- | few | TRBJ2-7 | TRBV7-3 | TGTGCCAGCAGCCCACGCCAGTCTAGCCCCTACGAGCAGTACTTC | CASSPRQSSPYEQYF
- | - | TRBJ1-1 | TRBV13 | TGTGCCAGCAGCGATGATGGGAGTGAAGCTTTCTTT | CASSDDGSEAFF
- | few | TRBJ1-1 | TRBV7-3 | TGTGCCAGCAGCTCCAAATTAGGGGGCACTGAAGCTTTCTTT | CASSSKLGGTEAFF
TRBD1 | - | TRBJ2-7 | TRBV4-1 | TGCGCTAGCAGCCCAGCGGGACAGGGGATTCGCATGGCGTACGAGCAGTACTTC | CASSPAGQGIRMAYEQYF
- | many | TRBJ1-1 | TRBV18 | TGTGCCAGCAGTCCCGGATACACTGAAGCTTTCTTT | CASSPGYTEAFF
- | once | TRBJ2-1 | TRBV5-1 | TGCGCCAGCAGCTTGGGAGGATTCATGAGCTCCTACAATGAGCAGCTCTTC | CASSLGGFMSSYNEQLF
TRBD2 | few | TRBJ2-2 | TRBV15 | TGTGCCACCAGCAGAGACCTAGCGGGGAACACCGGGGAGCTGTTTTTT | CATSRDLAGNTGELFF
- | - | TRBJ2-3 | TRBV7-3 | TGTGCCAGCAGCTCAGCTTCAACCACAGATACGCAGTATTTT | CASSSASTTDTQYF
TRBD2 | few | TRBJ2-1 | TRBV5-1 | TGCGCCAGCAGCTTGGTCCCAGTAGCGGGAGGGCCGGGAAATGAGCAGTTCTTC | CASSLVPVAGGPGNEQFF
- | many | TRBJ2-5 | TRBV7-6 | TGTGCCAGCAGCTTATCAGGGACCCAGTACTTC | CASSLSGTQYF
- | few | TRBJ2-5 | TRBV5-8 | TGTGCCAGCAGCTTCGGTATCGAGCGGGTCAAGTACTTC | CASSFGIERVKYF
TRBD1 | few | TRBJ1-5 | TRBV7-2 | TGTGCCAGCAGCCCACCCGGGACAGGGGGTACTCAGCCCCAGCATTTT | CASSPPGTGGTQPQHF
- | few | TRBJ2-7 | TRBV29-1 | TGCAGCGTTATATTGCCCTCGTACGAGCAGTACTTC | CSVILPSYEQYF
TRBD1 | few | TRBJ2-7 | TRBV4-2 | TGTGCCAGCAGCCGATACCGGGACAGCGCCTACGAGCAGTACTTC | CASSRYRDSAYEQYF
TRBD2 | - | TRBJ2-2 | TRBV20-1 | TGCAGTGCAACAAGTAGCGGGAACGGCGGGGAGCTGTTTTTT | CSATSSGNGGELFF
- | - | TRBJ2-3 | TRBV10-1 | TGCGCCAGCAGTGGCCAGATAACAGATACGCAGTATTTT | CASSGQITDTQYF
- | - | TRBJ2-7 | TRBV27 | TGTGCCAGCAGTTTAAGGGGGGGGCTGGCGGCATCCTACGAGCAGTACTTC | CASSLRGGLAASYEQYF
TRBD1 | many | TRBJ2-7 | TRBV5-1 | TGCGCCAGCACCCGGGACAGCCTCTCCTACGAGCAGTACTTC | CASTRDSLSYEQYF
TRBD2 | few | TRBJ2-3 | TRBV18 | TGTGCCAGCTCACCAAAGCGGGAGGGGACAGATACGCAGTATTTT | CASSPKREGTDTQYF
TRBD2 | few | TRBJ2-3 | TRBV4-2 | TGTGCCAGCAGCCAGGGGACTAGCGGGAGGTTCACAGATACGCAGTATTTT | CASSQGTSGRFTDTQYF
- | few | TRBJ1-3 | TRBV24-1 | TGTGCCACCAGTGATTTGGCGGGAAACACCATATATTTT | CATSDLAGNTIYF
- | few | TRBJ2-1 | TRBV20-1 | TGCAGTGCTAGAGTAGTACCGGGGCATCCCTCCAGTGAGCAGTTCTTC | CSARVVPGHPSSEQFF
- | few | TRBJ2-7 | TRBV5-1 | TGCGCCAGCAGCTCGGGTTTTGGGGGGAGTGTAACCTACGAGCAGTACTTC | CASSSGFGGSVTYEQYF
TRBD2 | few | TRBJ2-7 | TRBV7-6 | TGTGCCAGCAGCTTACCTACCGGGACTAGCGGGAGGTTACCACGGTACGAGCAGTACTTC | CASSLPTGTSGRLPRYEQYF
- | few | TRBJ1-4 | TRBV10-3 | TGTGCCATCAGTGAGGCCTATTCTACTGCAACTAATGAAAAACTGTTTTTT | CAISEAYSTATNEKLFF
- | - | TRBJ2-1 | TRBV7-6 | TGTGCCAGCAAATCCAGGGGGGACAGTTACAATGAGCAGTTCTTC | CASKSRGDSYNEQFF
- | - | TRBJ2-1 | TRBV18 | TGTGCCAGCTCACCGACAGATTACAATGAGCAGTTCTTC | CASSPTDYNEQFF
- | - | TRBJ2-5 | TRBV29-1 | TGCAGCCGGCCGGAGACCCAGTACTTC | CSRPETQYF
TRBD1 | few | TRBJ2-3 | TRBV18 | TGTGCCAGCTCACCAGGGGGACAGGGGTACATCAGGGATACGCAGTATTTT | CASSPGGQGYIRDTQYF
- | - | TRBJ2-1 | TRBV11-2 | TGTGCCACCAACCTCGGCCACAATGAGCAGTTCTTC | CATNLGHNEQFF
- | few | TRBJ2-1 | TRBV7-9 | TGTGCCAGCAGCTTGTTTGAGTTTCGTGGGAGTGAGCAGTTCTTC | CASSLFEFRGSEQFF
- | few | TRBJ1-5 | TRBV5-1 | TGCGCCAGCAGCTTGTCGGAACAGGGCCCGAATCAGCCCCAGCATTTT | CASSLSEQGPNQPQHF
- | few | TRBJ2-7 | TRBV21-1 | TGTGCCAGCAGCAAAGACGAGCGGGAGGGCGGGCCTATCGAGCAGTACTTC | CASSKDEREGGPIEQYF
- | - | TRBJ1-2 | TRBV7-9 | TGTGCCACCCAGACGGAACAGGGCCGCTATGGCTACACCTTC | CATQTEQGRYGYTF
- | - | TRBJ1-1 | TRBV27 | TGTGCCAGCAGTTTCGGCAGGGTCTATGAAGCTTTCTTT | CASSFGRVYEAFF
TRBD2 | - | TRBJ2-7 | TRBV10-3 | TGTGCCATTTCAGGGCGGGAGGTAGCGGGAGGCGAGCAGTACTTC | CAISGREVAGGEQYF
TRBD1 | few | TRBJ1-1 | TRBV7-3 | TGTGCCAGCAGCTTATTCGCAGGGGGTTTGAACACTGAAGCTTTCTTT | CASSLFAGGLNTEAFF
TRBD2 | - | TRBJ2-6 | TRBV7-3 | TGTGCCAGCAGCTTAAAGGTCCAGACTAGCGGGAGCTTACCAGGGGCCAACGTCCTGACTTTC | CASSLKVQTSGSLPGANVLTF
TRBD2 | - | TRBJ2-3 | TRBV4-1 | TGCGCCAGCAGCCAAGATCGCGGGGAGGGAGATACGCAGTATTTT | CASSQDRGEGDTQYF
TRBD2 | few | TRBJ2-1 | TRBV5-1 | TGCGCCAGCAGCTTCAGCGGGAGGGCCGATGAGCAGTTCTTC | CASSFSGRADEQFF
- | few | TRBJ2-5 | TRBV4-1 | TGCGCCAGCAGCCAAGAGCCAGGATTAACTGGGAAAGAGACCCAGTACTTC | CASSQEPGLTGKETQYF
- | - | TRBJ2-7 | TRBV3-1 | TGTGCCAGCAGCCCCTGGGACTCGCCCACCTACGAGCAGTACTTC | CASSPWDSPTYEQYF
TRBD2 | - | TRBJ2-1 | TRBV7-8 | TGTGCCAGCAGCTTAGTGAGGTCGGGGGGCTCCTACAATGAGCAGTTCTTC | CASSLVRSGGSYNEQFF
- | few | TRBJ2-7 | TRBV5-6 | TGTGCCAGCAGCTTTGCCAGTTCCTACGAGCAGTACTTC | CASSFASSYEQYF
- | - | TRBJ2-7 | TRBV19 | TGTGCCAGTAGTATATCACTTGAGGGCTACGAGCAGTACTTC | CASSISLEGYEQYF
TRBD1 | - | TRBJ2-7 | TRBV14 | TGTGCCAGCAGCCGGACAGGGCAGCCCTACGAGCAGTACTTC | CASSRTGQPYEQYF